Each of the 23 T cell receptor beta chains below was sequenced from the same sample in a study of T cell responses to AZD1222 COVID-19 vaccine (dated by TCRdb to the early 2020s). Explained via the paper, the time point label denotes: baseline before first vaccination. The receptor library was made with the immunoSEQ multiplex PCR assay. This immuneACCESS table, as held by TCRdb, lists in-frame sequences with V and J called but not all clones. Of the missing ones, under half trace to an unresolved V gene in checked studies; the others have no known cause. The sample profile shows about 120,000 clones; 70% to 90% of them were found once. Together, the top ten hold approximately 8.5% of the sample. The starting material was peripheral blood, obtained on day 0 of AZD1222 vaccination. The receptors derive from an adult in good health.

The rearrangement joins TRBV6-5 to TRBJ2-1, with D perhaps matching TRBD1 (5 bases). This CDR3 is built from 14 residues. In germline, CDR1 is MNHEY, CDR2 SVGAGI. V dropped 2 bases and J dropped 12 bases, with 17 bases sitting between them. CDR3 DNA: TGTGCCAGCAGTTACGGGTTTGGGGCTTTGGGGCAGTTCTTC. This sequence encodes CASSYGFGALGQFF.

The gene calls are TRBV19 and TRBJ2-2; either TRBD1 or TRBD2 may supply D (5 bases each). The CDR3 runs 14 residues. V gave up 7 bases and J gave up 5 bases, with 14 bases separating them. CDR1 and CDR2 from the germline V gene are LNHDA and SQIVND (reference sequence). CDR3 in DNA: TGTGCCAGTAATGAGGGGTTTATAACCGGGGAGCTGTTTTTT. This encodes CASNEGFITGELFF.

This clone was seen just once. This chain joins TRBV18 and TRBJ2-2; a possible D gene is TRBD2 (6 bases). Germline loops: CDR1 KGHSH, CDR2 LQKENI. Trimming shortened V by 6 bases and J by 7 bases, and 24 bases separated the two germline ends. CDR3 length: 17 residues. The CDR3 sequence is CASSSTLPGLSGGELFF. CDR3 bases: TGTGCCAGCTCGTCCACACTCCCAGGACTATCCGGCGGGGAGCTGTTTTTT.

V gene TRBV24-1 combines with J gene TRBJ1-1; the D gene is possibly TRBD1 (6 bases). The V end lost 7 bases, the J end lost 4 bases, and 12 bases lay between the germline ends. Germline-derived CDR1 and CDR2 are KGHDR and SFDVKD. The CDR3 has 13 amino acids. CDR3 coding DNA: TGTGCCACCAGGGTACAGGGTGGCACTGAAGCTTTCTTT. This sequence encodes CATRVQGGTEAFF.

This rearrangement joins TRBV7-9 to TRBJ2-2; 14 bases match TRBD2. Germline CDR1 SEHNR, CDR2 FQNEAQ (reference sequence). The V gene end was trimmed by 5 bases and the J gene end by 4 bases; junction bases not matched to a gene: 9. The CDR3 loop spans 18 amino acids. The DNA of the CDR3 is TGTGCCAGCAGCCCCGGGACTAGCGGGAGCGGTTTCACCGGGGAGCTGTTTTTT. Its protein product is CASSPGTSGSGFTGELFF.

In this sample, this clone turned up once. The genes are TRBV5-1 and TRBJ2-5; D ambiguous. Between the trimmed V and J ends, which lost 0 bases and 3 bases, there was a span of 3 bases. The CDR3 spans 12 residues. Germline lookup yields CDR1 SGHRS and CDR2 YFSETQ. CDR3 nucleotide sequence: TGCGCCAGCAGCTTGGACGAAGAGACCCAGTACTTC. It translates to CASSLDEETQYF.

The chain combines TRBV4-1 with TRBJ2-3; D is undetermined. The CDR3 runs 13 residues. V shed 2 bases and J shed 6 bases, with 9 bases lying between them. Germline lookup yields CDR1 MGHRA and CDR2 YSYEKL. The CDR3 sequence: CASSQFHGDTQYF. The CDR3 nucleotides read TGCGCCAGCAGCCAATTCCATGGTGATACGCAGTATTTT.

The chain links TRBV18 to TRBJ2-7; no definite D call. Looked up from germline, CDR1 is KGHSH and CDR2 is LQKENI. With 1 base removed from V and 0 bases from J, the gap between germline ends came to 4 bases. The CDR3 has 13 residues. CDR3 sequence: CASSPLSSYEQYF. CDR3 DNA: TGTGCCAGCTCACCACTCAGCTCCTACGAGCAGTACTTC.

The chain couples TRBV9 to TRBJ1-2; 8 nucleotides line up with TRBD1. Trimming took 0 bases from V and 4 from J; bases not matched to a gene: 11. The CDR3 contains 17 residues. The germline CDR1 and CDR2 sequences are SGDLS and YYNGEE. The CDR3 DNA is TGTGCCAGCAGCGTAGTATCCCGGACAGGGACGAGCTATGGCTACACCTTC. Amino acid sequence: CASSVVSRTGTSYGYTF. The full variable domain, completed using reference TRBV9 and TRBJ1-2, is DSGVTQTPKHLITATGQRVTLRCSPRSGDLSVYWYQQSLDQGLQFLIQYYNGEERAKGNILERFSAQQFPDLHSELNLSSLELGDSALYFCASSVVSRTGTSYGYTFGSGTRLTVV.

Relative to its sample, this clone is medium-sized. In DNA form, the CDR3 reads TGCGCCAGCAGCCAAGATTCCCCTAGCGGGAGGGATACGCAGTATTTT. It codes for CASSQDSPSGRDTQYF. The rearrangement uses TRBV4-3 and TRBJ2-3; TRBD2 matches at 11 bases. J lost 6 bases, V lost 0 bases, and 5 bases had no gene match. CDR1 is LGHNA and CDR2 is YSLEER in the germline V gene. The CDR3 is made up of 16 amino acids.

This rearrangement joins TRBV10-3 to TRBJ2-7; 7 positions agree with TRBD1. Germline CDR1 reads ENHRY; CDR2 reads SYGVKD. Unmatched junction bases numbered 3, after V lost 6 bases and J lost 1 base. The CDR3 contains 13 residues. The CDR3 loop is CAISPTGSYEQYF. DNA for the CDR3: TGTGCCATCAGCCCGACAGGGTCCTACGAGCAGTACTTC.

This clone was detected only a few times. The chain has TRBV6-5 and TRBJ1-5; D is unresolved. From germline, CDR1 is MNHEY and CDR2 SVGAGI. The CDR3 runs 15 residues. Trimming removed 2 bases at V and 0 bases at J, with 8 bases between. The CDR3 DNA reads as TGTGCCAGCAGTTACGACGGTGGTAGCAATCAGCCCCAGCATTTT. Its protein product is CASSYDGGSNQPQHF.

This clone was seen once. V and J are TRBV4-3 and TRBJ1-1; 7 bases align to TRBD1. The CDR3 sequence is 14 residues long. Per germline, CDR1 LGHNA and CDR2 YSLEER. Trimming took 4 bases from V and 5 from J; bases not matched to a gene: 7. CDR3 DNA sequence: TGCGCCAGCAGCCCAGAGACAGGGAGAACTGAAGCTTTCTTT. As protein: CASSPETGRTEAFF.

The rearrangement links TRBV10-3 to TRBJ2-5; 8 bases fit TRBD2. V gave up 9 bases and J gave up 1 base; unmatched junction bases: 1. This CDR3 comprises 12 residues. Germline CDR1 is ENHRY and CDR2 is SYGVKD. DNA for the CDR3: TGTGCCATAGCGGGAGTCCAAGAGACCCAGTACTTC. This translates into CAIAGVQETQYF.

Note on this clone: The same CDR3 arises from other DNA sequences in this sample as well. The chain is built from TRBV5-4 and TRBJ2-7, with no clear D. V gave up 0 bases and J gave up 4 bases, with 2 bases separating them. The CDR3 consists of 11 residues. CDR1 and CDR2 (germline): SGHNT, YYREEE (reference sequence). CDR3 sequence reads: CASSLGYEQYF. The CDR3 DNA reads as TGTGCCAGCAGCTTGGGTTACGAGCAGTACTTC.

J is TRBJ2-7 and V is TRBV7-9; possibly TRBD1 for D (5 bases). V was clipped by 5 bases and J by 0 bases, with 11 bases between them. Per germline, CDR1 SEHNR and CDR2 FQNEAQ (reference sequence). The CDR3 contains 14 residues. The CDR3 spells CASSADSYSYEQYF. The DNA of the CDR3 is TGTGCCAGCAGCGCTGACAGCTACTCCTACGAGCAGTACTTC.

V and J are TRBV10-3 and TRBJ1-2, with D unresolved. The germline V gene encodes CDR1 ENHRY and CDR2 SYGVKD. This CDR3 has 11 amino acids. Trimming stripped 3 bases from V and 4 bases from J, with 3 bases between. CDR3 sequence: CAISDSYGYTF. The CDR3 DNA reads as TGTGCCATCAGTGACAGCTATGGCTACACCTTC.

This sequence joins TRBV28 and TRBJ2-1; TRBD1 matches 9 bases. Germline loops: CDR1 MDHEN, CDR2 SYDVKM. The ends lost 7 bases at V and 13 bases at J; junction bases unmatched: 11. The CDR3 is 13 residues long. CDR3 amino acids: CASNAPGQGFQFF. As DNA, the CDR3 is TGTGCCAGCAATGCACCGGGACAGGGCTTTCAGTTCTTC.

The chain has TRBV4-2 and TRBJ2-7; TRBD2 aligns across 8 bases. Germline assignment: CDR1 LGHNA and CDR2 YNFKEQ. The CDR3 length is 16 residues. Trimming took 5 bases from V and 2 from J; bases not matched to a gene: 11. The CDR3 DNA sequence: TGTGCCAGCAGCGACACCGTCTTAGCGGGAACCTACGAGCAGTACTTC. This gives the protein CASSDTVLAGTYEQYF.

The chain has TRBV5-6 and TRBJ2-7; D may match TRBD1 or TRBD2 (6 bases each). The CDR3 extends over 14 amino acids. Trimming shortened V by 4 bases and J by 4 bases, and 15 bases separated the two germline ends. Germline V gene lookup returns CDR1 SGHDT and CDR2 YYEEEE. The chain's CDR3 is CASSPRRRGYEQYF. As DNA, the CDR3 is TGTGCCAGCAGCCCGCGTAGGAGGGGGTACGAGCAGTACTTC.

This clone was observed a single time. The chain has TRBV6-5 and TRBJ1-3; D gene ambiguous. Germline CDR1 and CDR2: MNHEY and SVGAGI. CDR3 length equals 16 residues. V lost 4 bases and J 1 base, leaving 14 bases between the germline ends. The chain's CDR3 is CASSSTARVSGNTIYF. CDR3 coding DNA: TGTGCCAGCAGTTCAACCGCTCGAGTATCTGGAAACACCATATATTTT.

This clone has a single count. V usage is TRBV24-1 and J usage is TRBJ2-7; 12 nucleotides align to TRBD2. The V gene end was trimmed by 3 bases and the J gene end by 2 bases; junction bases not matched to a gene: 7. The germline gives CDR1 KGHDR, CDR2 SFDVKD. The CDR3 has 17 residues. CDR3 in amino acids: CATSDHTSGRNAYEQYF. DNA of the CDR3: TGTGCCACCAGTGATCATACTAGCGGGAGGAACGCCTACGAGCAGTACTTC.

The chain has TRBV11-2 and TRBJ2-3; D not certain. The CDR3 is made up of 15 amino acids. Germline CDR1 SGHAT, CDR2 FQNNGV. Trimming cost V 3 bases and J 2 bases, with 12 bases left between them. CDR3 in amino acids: CASSLAGSNTDTQYF. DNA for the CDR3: TGTGCCAGCAGCTTGGCCGGGTCGAACACAGATACGCAGTATTTT.